The clone carrying this T cell receptor (beta chain) was observed a single time. Its antigen is undetermined. The record originates from a study of a mutant IDH1 vaccine in newly diagnosed glioma. Here immunoSEQ multiplex PCR was the method, and the copy in TCRdb shows in-frame clones only, minus some. Seen here are about 41,000 clones, more than 60% observed once, and the top ten hold roughly 6.3%. Time point denoted: week 23, last vaccination. Topical imiquimod accompanied each vaccine dose, which consisted of 300 ug of mutant IDH1 20-mer peptide. Germline CDR1 and CDR2: SGDLS and YYNGEE. The CDR3 runs 15 residues. V gave up 4 bases and J gave up 1 base, with 15 bases separating them.

Specimen: PBMCs, collected from a glioma patient whose treatment included an IDH1 peptide vaccine. V and J are TRBV9 and TRBJ2-7; D is undetermined. The receptor comes from a woman aged 35 to 49 with glioma. Some clones in this sample may be carry-over from other donors' samples. CDR3 residues: CASSPGPTQSYEQYF. CDR3 nucleotides: TGTGCCAGCAGCCCGGGTCCGACGCAATCCTACGAGCAGTACTTC. The full variable domain, rest sourced from reference TRBV9 and TRBJ2-7, is DSGVTQTPKHLITATGQRVTLRCSPRSGDLSVYWYQQSLDQGLQFLIQYYNGEERAKGNILERFSAQQFPDLHSELNLSSLELGDSALYFCASSPGPTQSYEQYFGPGTRLTVT.